This T cell receptor (beta chain) was documented in a study of blood T cell repertoires in COVID-19. Study context: PBMCs, B-cell-depleted T cells, or T cells were the source of the cDNA or gDNA that made up the material.

TCRdb keeps only in-frame clones here, not all; method: immunoSEQ multiplex PCR. The sample lists approximately 350,000 clones; 70% to 90% were seen once. This clone appeared once. Input material: peripheral blood. The receptor's source is a woman in her 30s with COVID-19, enrolled during active disease.

CDR3 in amino acids: CASSVPVTSGEHTGELFF. The DNA of the CDR3 is TGTGCCAGCAGCGTACCCGTCACTAGCGGGGAGCACACCGGGGAGCTGTTTTTT. The rearrangement joins TRBV9 to TRBJ2-2, with 10 bases identical to TRBD2. Germline V gives CDR1 SGDLS, CDR2 YYNGEE. This CDR3 spans 18 amino acids. Germline trimming cut 1 base from V and 3 bases from J; bases unmatched to any gene: 9.